These 15 T cell receptor beta chains were all obtained from the same sample, sequenced in a study of shared clonotypes between healthy human individuals. The table came from immunoSEQ multiplex PCR; TCRdb's copy has only in-frame clones and leaves some out. Among 2 million to 2.5 million clones listed, 85% to 95% were seen once. Sequencing was done on a sample of naive CD4+ T cells from PBMCs. Indicated subset: CD45RA+ positively selected. The receptors originated from a young man in good health. Some clones in this sample may be carry-over from other donors' samples.

The chain recombines TRBV5-1 with TRBJ1-1; D is undetermined. This CDR3 comprises 16 residues. The germline V and J ends were trimmed by 3 bases and 1 base, with 16 bases remaining between them. Germline CDR1 and CDR2: SGHRS and YFSETQ. DNA for the CDR3: TGCGCCAGCAGCTACACAGCCAGCACCGGGAACACTGAAGCTTTCTTT. Its translation is CASSYTASTGNTEAFF.

The CDR3 protein is CASSHPYEQYF. CDR3 sequence (DNA): TGTGCCAGCAGTCACCCCTACGAGCAGTACTTC. The chain recombines TRBV27 with TRBJ2-7, with D uncertain. V was cut by 5 bases and J by 2 bases, with 4 bases left in between. CDR3 length equals 11 residues. Germline assignment: CDR1 MNHEY and CDR2 SMNVEV (reference sequence).

This rearrangement joins TRBV5-1 to TRBJ1-1; D remains ambiguous. Germline V CDR1 and CDR2: SGHRS, YFSETQ. This CDR3 spans 14 amino acids. V shed 4 bases and J shed 5 bases, with 15 bases lying between them. The DNA for the CDR3 is TGCGCCAGCAGCCCTAGAAACGGCCGGACTGAAGCTTTCTTT. Translation gives CASSPRNGRTEAFF.

Notes on this clone: Other DNA sequences from this sample encode an identical CDR3 as well. The chain employs TRBV6-6 and TRBJ2-1; D remains ambiguous. Germline V gene sequence: CDR1 MNHNY, CDR2 SVGAGI (reference sequence). V lost 0 bases, J lost 0 bases, and 3 bases lay in between. The CDR3 totals 14 residues. CDR3 DNA sequence: TGTGCCAGCAGTTACTCAGGCTCCTACAATGAGCAGTTCTTC. Encoded protein: CASSYSGSYNEQFF.

Written as DNA, the CDR3 is TGTGCCAGCAGCTTGGCCGGGAGCGCTCCCTACGAGCAGTACTTC. It is translated as CASSLAGSAPYEQYF. The chain is built from TRBV7-3 and TRBJ2-7, with D possibly TRBD2 on 6 matching bases. Trimming pared 3 bases from V and 2 bases from J, leaving 14 bases between. The CDR3 sequence is 15 residues long. Looked up from germline, CDR1 is SGHTA and CDR2 is FQGTGA.

V usage is TRBV11-3 and J usage is TRBJ2-7; D possibly corresponds to TRBD2 (5 bases). Per germline, CDR1 SGHNT and CDR2 YENEEA. The V and J ends lost 5 bases and 6 bases respectively, with 17 bases between them. This CDR3 has 14 residues. The CDR3 here is CASSVRMGVFEQYF. In DNA, the CDR3 is TGTGCCAGCAGCGTAAGAATGGGAGTCTTCGAGCAGTACTTC.

The chain joins TRBV5-1 to TRBJ2-1, with 11 bases aligning to TRBD2. CDR3 length: 15 amino acids. V gave up 6 bases and J gave up 4 bases; unmatched junction bases: 6. Germline CDR1 reads SGHRS; CDR2 reads YFSETQ. CDR3 bases: TGCGCCAGCACTACCGGGACTAGCGGATACAATGAGCAGTTCTTC. Its translation is CASTTGTSGYNEQFF.

About this clone: The sample carries other DNA sequences with the same CDR3. This chain uses TRBV6-5 with TRBJ1-3, with D uncertain. Deletions cut 0 bases from V and 0 bases from J, with 6 bases between. CDR1 and CDR2 from the germline V gene are MNHEY and SVGAGI. The CDR3 runs 15 residues. The CDR3 here is CASSYSGNSGNTIYF. The CDR3 region has the DNA TGTGCCAGCAGTTACTCAGGGAACTCTGGAAACACCATATATTTT.

On this clone: Distinct nucleotide sequences in the sample also encode this CDR3. The V call is TRBV6-5, the J call TRBJ2-7, with D possibly matching TRBD1 (5 bases). Germline CDR1 reads MNHEY; CDR2 reads SVGAGI. V gave up 2 bases and J gave up 1 base, with 9 bases separating them. This CDR3 contains 14 residues. The CDR3 DNA reads as TGTGCCAGCAGTTACGGTCAGGGATCCTACGAGCAGTACTTC. Translating gives CASSYGQGSYEQYF.

The chain couples TRBV30 to TRBJ1-6; possible D gene TRBD1, 5 bases. The ends were cut back, 2 bases at V and 8 bases at J, with 10 bases in the middle. Germline CDR1 and CDR2: GTSNPN and SVGIG (reference sequence). CDR3 length: 13 residues. Written as DNA, the CDR3 is TGTGCCTGGAGTCCGGGGCCTCATTCACCCCTCCACTTT. It encodes CAWSPGPHSPLHF. The full variable domain, its missing parts supplied by reference TRBV30 and TRBJ1-6, is SQTIHQWPATLVQPVGSPLSLECTVEGTSNPNLYWYRQAAGRGLQLLFYSVGIGQISSEVPQNLSASRPQDRQFILSSKKLLLSDSGFYLCAWSPGPHSPLHFGNGTRLTVT.

The chain carries TRBV4-3 and TRBJ1-5; D remains ambiguous. The ends were cut back, 1 base at V and 7 bases at J, with 14 bases in the middle. CDR1 LGHNA and CDR2 YSLEER come from the germline V gene. The CDR3 covers 15 residues. CDR3 sequence reads: CASSQVRHPSQPQHF. The CDR3 nucleotides are TGCGCCAGCAGCCAAGTCCGGCATCCCTCCCAGCCCCAGCATTTT.

The chain recombines TRBV2 with TRBJ2-2; 7 bases match TRBD1. Trimming at V came to 2 bases and at J to 7 bases, leaving 7 bases not matched to a gene. CDR3 length: 15 amino acids. The germline V gene has CDR1 SNHLY and CDR2 FYNNEI. The CDR3 spells CASSEYRGGSGELFF. For the CDR3, the DNA is TGTGCCAGCAGTGAATACAGGGGTGGAAGCGGGGAGCTGTTTTTT.

The chain uses TRBV28 and TRBJ1-3; D is perhaps TRBD1 (6 bases). V was trimmed by 7 bases and J by 0 bases, leaving 10 bases between them. This CDR3 region has 14 residues. In germline, CDR1 is MDHEN, CDR2 SYDVKM. In DNA form, the CDR3 reads TGTGCCAGCACCGAGGGACACTCTGGAAACACCATATATTTT. It translates to CASTEGHSGNTIYF. Drawing the rest from reference TRBV28 and TRBJ1-3, the complete variable domain is DVKVTQSSRYLVKRTGEKVFLECVQDMDHENMFWYRQDPGLGLRLIYFSYDVKMKEKGDIPEGYSVSREKKERFSLILESASTNQTSMYLCASTEGHSGNTIYFGEGSWLTVV.

The chain couples TRBV28 to TRBJ1-1, with 8 positions matching TRBD1. Germline trimming cut 4 bases from V and 1 base from J; bases unmatched to any gene: 14. The length of the CDR3 is 18 residues. Looked up from germline, CDR1 is MDHEN and CDR2 is SYDVKM. In DNA, the CDR3 is TGTGCCAGCAGTTCTCCAGGGGGCGATCATATCGGGAACACTGAAGCTTTCTTT. Encoded protein: CASSSPGGDHIGNTEAFF.

Remarks on this clone: Distinct nucleotide sequences in the sample also encode this CDR3. The chain employs TRBV7-9 and TRBJ2-7; 7 bases map to TRBD2. Per germline, CDR1 SEHNR and CDR2 FQNEAQ (reference sequence). Trimming at V came to 1 base and at J to 2 bases, leaving 5 bases not matched to a gene. This CDR3 region has 15 residues. In DNA, the CDR3 is TGTGCCAGCAGCTTAGGGGGCGGGAGTACCTACGAGCAGTACTTC. As protein: CASSLGGGSTYEQYF.